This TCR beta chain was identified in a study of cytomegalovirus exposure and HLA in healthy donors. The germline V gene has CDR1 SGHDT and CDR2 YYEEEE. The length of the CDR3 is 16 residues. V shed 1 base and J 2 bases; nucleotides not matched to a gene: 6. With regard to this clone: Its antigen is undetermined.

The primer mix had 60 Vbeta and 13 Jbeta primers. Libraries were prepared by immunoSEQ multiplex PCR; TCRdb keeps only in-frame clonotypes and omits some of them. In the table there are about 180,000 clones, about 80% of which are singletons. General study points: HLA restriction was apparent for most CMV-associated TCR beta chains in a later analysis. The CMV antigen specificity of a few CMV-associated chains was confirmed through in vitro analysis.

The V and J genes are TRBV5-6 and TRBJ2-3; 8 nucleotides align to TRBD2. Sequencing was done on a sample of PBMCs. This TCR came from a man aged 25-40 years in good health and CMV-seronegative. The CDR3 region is CASSLPTSGLTDTQYF. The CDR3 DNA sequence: TGTGCCAGCAGCTTGCCCACTAGCGGACTCACAGATACGCAGTATTTT.